This T cell receptor (beta chain) was observed in a study of blood T cell repertoires in COVID-19. Overall study context: Spain, Italy and the United States supplied samples that represented acute and convalescent COVID-19. From T cells, B-cell-depleted T cells, or PBMCs came the material, which was cDNA or gDNA.

Original handling: Scientists estimated how many nucleated cells there were by amplifying reference gene primers. Sequencing was performed with immunoSEQ multiplex PCR; in TCRdb, only in-frame clones are kept and a portion is missing. Clone size and the V and J calls come from that table; the DNA yielded D and trimming. The sample has 72,000 or so clones; approximately 88% are singletons. Germline loops: CDR1 LGHNA, CDR2 YSLEER. The CDR3 has 14 residues. V dropped 0 bases and J dropped 4 bases, with 9 bases sitting between them. The chain links TRBV4-3 to TRBJ1-2; possible D gene TRBD1, 5 bases. The material sequenced was peripheral blood. This clonotype was sampled from a man between 45 and 60 years old with active COVID-19. For the CDR3, the DNA is TGCGCCAGCAGCCAAGACGGGGGATTCTATGGCTACACCTTC. Translation: CASSQDGGFYGYTF.